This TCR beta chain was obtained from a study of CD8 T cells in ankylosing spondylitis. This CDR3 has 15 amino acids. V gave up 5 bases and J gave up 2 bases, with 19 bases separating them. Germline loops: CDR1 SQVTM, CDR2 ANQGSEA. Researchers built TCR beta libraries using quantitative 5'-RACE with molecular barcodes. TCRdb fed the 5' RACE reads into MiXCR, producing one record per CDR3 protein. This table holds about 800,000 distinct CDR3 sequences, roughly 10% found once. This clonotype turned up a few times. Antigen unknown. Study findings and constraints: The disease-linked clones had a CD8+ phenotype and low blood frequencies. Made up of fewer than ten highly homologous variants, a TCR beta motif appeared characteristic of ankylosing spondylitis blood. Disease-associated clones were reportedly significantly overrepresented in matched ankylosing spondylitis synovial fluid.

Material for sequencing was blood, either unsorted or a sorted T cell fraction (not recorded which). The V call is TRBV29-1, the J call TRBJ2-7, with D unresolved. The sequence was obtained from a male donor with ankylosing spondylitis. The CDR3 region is CSVLIQPSTAYEQYF. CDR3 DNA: TGCAGCGTTCTAATACAGCCATCTACGGCCTACGAGCAGTACTTC.